This T cell receptor (beta chain) came from a study of CD8+CD57+ T cells in acquired aplastic anemia. As for the study in general: Healthy CD8+ samples averaged approximately 11 million reads. Study-wide points: There were 25 to 30 CD8+ CDR3 sequences that occurred in both patients and controls. Between patients and controls, CD8+ Simpson's diversity did not vary significantly.

TCR beta VDJ combinations and CDR3 sequences were profiled from genomic DNA. TCRdb processed the reads anew with MiXCR; each CDR3 protein has one entry. The profile covers 90,000 to 120,000 distinct CDR3 sequences, with around 49% appearing a single time and roughly a third taken by the ten largest. V was clipped by 4 bases and J by 0 bases, with 14 bases between them. The CDR3 has 17 residues. Germline V gene lookup returns CDR1 SGDLS and CDR2 YYNGEE. This clonotype has just a few counts. Its antigen is not identified. This sequence was found in a human donor in good health, serving as a control. Material: sorted CD4+, CD8+, or CD8+CD57+ T cells (not recorded which) from PBMCs. The chain joins TRBV9 to TRBJ1-6; unclear D gene. Here the CDR3 reads CASSSGSRFSYNSPLHF. The CDR3 nucleotides read TGTGCCAGCAGCTCCGGATCCAGATTCTCCTATAATTCACCCCTCCACTTT.